Listed below are T cell receptor beta chains from one sample, sequenced in a study of blood T cell repertoires in COVID-19. The method was immunoSEQ multiplex PCR; TCRdb's version includes in-frame clones alone and lacks a portion of them. In the table there are about 62,000 clones, over 75% of which are singletons. Sequencing used peripheral blood. These receptors all come from a woman aged 60-75 years with COVID-19, enrolled during active disease. Each CDR3 is given with its conserved first and last residue. The D gene is left open where the match is weak. For some rows the clone size is stated as once, few or many, or as a class when expanded; others skip it.

clone size,D gene,V gene,CDR3 length,J gene,CDR3 protein,CDR3 DNA
once,TRBD1,TRBV9,18,TRBJ1-1,CASSVRVDGQAQRTEAFF,TGTGCCAGCAGCGTACGAGTCGACGGACAGGCTCAACGGACTGAAGCTTTCTTT
-,TRBD1,TRBV5-1,15,TRBJ1-3,CASKTGASSGNTIYF,TGCGCCAGCAAGACAGGGGCCAGCTCTGGAAACACCATATATTTT
once,TRBD1,TRBV5-1,13,TRBJ2-7,CASSSTGSGEQYF,TGCGCCAGCTCCTCGACAGGGAGCGGCGAGCAGTACTTC
-,-,TRBV18,17,TRBJ1-6,CASSPRFRQPNNSPLHF,TGTGCCAGCTCACCCCGGTTTCGACAGCCAAATAATTCACCCCTCCACTTT
-,-,TRBV21-1,15,TRBJ2-2,CASSKSDTETGELFF,TGTGCCAGCAGCAAATCGGACACAGAGACCGGGGAGCTGTTTTTT
-,-,TRBV27,12,TRBJ1-4,CASSPVGGKLFF,TGTGCCAGCAGTCCCGTCGGGGGAAAACTGTTTTTT
-,TRBD2,TRBV11-2,17,TRBJ2-7,CASSAGLAGERTYEQYF,TGTGCCAGCAGCGCCGGACTAGCGGGAGAGAGGACCTACGAGCAGTACTTC
-,TRBD1,TRBV7-2,15,TRBJ2-1,CASSRDRGIYNEQFF,TGTGCCAGCAGCCGGGACAGGGGGATCTACAATGAGCAGTTCTTC
-,TRBD1,TRBV7-2,16,TRBJ1-5,CASSLAGTGDNQPQHF,TGTGCCAGCAGCTTAGCGGGGACAGGGGACAATCAGCCCCAGCATTTT
few,-,TRBV4-2,14,TRBJ2-7,CASSQVADSYEQYF,TGTGCCAGCAGCCAAGTGGCGGATTCCTACGAGCAGTACTTC
-,-,TRBV2,14,TRBJ1-2,CASSSRGPNYGYTF,TGTGCCAGCAGTAGCAGGGGCCCAAACTATGGCTACACCTTC
-,-,TRBV7-6,15,TRBJ2-7,CASSLAGAGFYEQYF,TGTGCCAGCAGCTTAGCAGGGGCGGGATTCTACGAGCAGTACTTC
-,TRBD2,TRBV6-2/TRBV6-3,15,TRBJ2-1,CASSYSRGREKGQFF,TGTGCCAGCAGTTACAGCCGCGGGAGGGAGAAAGGGCAGTTCTTC
once,-,TRBV9,14,TRBJ2-5,CASSPRRQRETQYF,TGTGCCAGCAGCCCCCGACGACAACGAGAGACCCAGTACTTC
-,-,TRBV27,15,TRBJ1-2,CASSLRAGHNYGYTF,TGTGCCAGCAGTTTAAGGGCAGGGCACAACTATGGCTACACCTTC
-,-,TRBV6-5,16,TRBJ1-5,CASSYSVGGSNQPQHF,TGTGCCAGCAGTTACTCCGTCGGGGGTAGCAATCAGCCCCAGCATTTT
-,-,TRBV11-3,16,TRBJ2-1,CASSLDRGGLANEQFF,TGTGCCAGCAGCTTAGATCGTGGTGGGCTAGCCAATGAGCAGTTCTTC
-,-,TRBV5-6,16,TRBJ2-3,CASSLFVWRRGDTQYF,TGTGCCAGCAGCTTGTTTGTTTGGCGGAGGGGAGATACGCAGTATTTT